What follows describes a single T cell receptor beta chain. The germline gives CDR1 MNHEY, CDR2 SVGAGI. CDR3 size: 16 residues. The V and J ends lost 0 bases and 2 bases respectively, with 13 bases between them. This entry belongs to a study of identifying expanded T cells in peripheral blood. TCRdb keeps only in-frame clones here, not all; method: immunoSEQ multiplex PCR. In the table there are more than 45,000 clones, roughly four fifths of which are singletons. No infections or other immune events were documented during collection. The V gene is TRBV6-5, the J gene TRBJ2-5; a weak D match, TRBD1 (5 bases). The receptor comes from a person aged 18 to 75 in good health. Sample: blood. In DNA form, the CDR3 reads TGTGCCAGCAGTTACTCCCCAGGGTACGGGCAAGAGACCCAGTACTTC. The encoded protein is CASSYSPGYGQETQYF.